What follows describes a single TCR beta chain. What it recognizes is unknown. A much larger clonotype is one base distant, so this may be a read error. This sample was included in a study of blood T cells in healthy people across ages. Broader study findings: Getting older went along with TCR beta diversity per million T cells dropping roughly linearly.

CDR3 size: 11 residues. Germline V gene sequence: CDR1 SGHRS, CDR2 YFSETQ. Trimming took off 2 bases at V and 10 bases at J, with 7 bases between the two ends. Together with a sample-barcoded 5' primer, a J-beta primer mix was included in a second PCR lasting roughly 6 to 12 cycles. Every molecule of cDNA carried a tag from a template-switch adaptor with 12 random nucleotides. TCRdb reprocessed the 5' RACE reads via MiXCR and lists one record per CDR3 protein. Of some 900,000 distinct CDR3 sequences listed, less than 35% are singletons. Per sample, a minimum of 6 million PBMCs were isolated. Material: blood. The TCR originated in a woman older than 75 in good health. V and J are TRBV5-1 and TRBJ2-1; the D is unclear. In DNA, the CDR3 is TGCGCCAGCAGCTTCCCAATGGAGCAGTTCTTC. Amino acids: CASSFPMEQFF.